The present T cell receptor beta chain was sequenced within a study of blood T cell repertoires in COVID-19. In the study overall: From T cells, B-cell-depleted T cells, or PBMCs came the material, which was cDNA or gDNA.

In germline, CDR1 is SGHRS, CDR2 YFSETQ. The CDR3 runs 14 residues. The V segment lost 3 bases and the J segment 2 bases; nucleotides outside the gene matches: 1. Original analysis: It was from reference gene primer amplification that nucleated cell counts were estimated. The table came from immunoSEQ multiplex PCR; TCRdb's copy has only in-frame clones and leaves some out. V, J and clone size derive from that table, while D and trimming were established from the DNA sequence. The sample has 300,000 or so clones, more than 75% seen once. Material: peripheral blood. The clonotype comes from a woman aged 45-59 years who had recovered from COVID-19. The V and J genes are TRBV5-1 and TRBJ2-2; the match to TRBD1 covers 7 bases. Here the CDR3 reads CASSWTGNTGELFF. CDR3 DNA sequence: TGCGCCAGCAGCTGGACAGGAAACACCGGGGAGCTGTTTTTT.